The 18 T cell receptor beta chains presented below share a single source sample, sequenced in a study of blood T cell repertoires in COVID-19 (dated by TCRdb to the early 2020s). Libraries were prepared through the immunoSEQ multiplex PCR assay. Imported from immuneACCESS, the table was reduced by TCRdb to in-frame sequences with V and J called. These copies leave out some clones; in studies compared against another copy, an unresolved V gene accounts for under half, and the cause of the remainder is not known. This sample gives fewer than 250,000 clones in total; around 90% of them show up just once. The top ten constitute 2% to 3% of the sample. Sequencing was carried out using PBMCs or T cells enriched from blood (not recorded which). The receptors here all came from a woman under 40 with acute COVID-19.

V usage is TRBV7-9 and J usage is TRBJ1-5; D unclear. Trimming took 5 bases from V and 6 from J, leaving 11 bases between them. The CDR3 contains 13 residues. Germline V gene sequence: CDR1 SEHNR, CDR2 FQNEAQ (reference sequence). The CDR3 DNA follows: TGTGCCAGCAGCCTCAACGCGGTTCAGCCCCAGCATTTT. Translation gives CASSLNAVQPQHF. Filled out from reference TRBV7-9 and TRBJ1-5, the complete variable domain reads DTGVSQNPRHKITKRGQNVTFRCDPISEHNRLYWYRQTLGQGPEFLTYFQNEAQLEKSRLLSDRFSAERPKGSFSTLEIQRTEQGDSAMYLCASSLNAVQPQHFGDGTRLSIL.

This chain links TRBV7-9 with TRBJ2-1, with D tentatively TRBD2 (6 bases). The germline V and J ends were trimmed by 2 bases and 3 bases, with 14 bases remaining between them. The CDR3 is 16 residues long. Germline loops: CDR1 SEHNR, CDR2 FQNEAQ (reference sequence). Here the CDR3 reads CASSLSLRGFYNEQFF. The CDR3, as DNA: TGTGCCAGCAGCTTAAGTCTGCGGGGATTCTACAATGAGCAGTTCTTC.

The rearrangement uses TRBV19 and TRBJ1-1, with D possibly being TRBD1 (6 bases). The CDR3 has 12 amino acids. CDR1 is LNHDA and CDR2 is SQIVND in the germline V gene (reference sequence). The V end lost 7 bases, the J end lost 9 bases, and 15 bases lay between the germline ends. In DNA form, the CDR3 reads TGTGCCAGTACCACAGGGTTTCTCCAAGCTTTCTTT. It yields the protein CASTTGFLQAFF.

The chain combines TRBV11-2 with TRBJ2-7; D gene uncertain. V was pared by 5 bases and J by 3 bases, with 14 bases between. CDR1 is SGHAT and CDR2 is FQNNGV in the germline V gene. This CDR3 contains 14 residues. The DNA of the CDR3 is TGTGCCAGCAGCCCCATGGTCACCAGCTACGAGCAGTACTTC. Its translation: CASSPMVTSYEQYF.

This clone turned up a few times. The V call is TRBV7-6, the J call TRBJ1-4, with TRBD1 matching over 11 bases. The CDR3 contains 16 residues. The junction had 2 bases not matched to a gene; V was cut back by 5 bases and J by 0 bases. Germline assignment: CDR1 SGHVS and CDR2 FNYEAQ. Written as DNA, the CDR3 is TGTGCCAGCAGCGCGGACAGGGGGCCAACTAATGAAAAACTGTTTTTT. This sequence encodes CASSADRGPTNEKLFF.

The chain links TRBV19 to TRBJ2-2, with 9 bases fitting TRBD1. The CDR3 consists of 14 residues. Per the germline V gene, CDR1 is LNHDA and CDR2 is SQIVND (reference sequence). With 4 bases clipped from V and 4 bases from J, the junction kept 1 base outside the gene matches. DNA for the CDR3: TGTGCCAGTAGTACGGACAGGGGCACCGGGGAGCTGTTTTTT. It yields the protein CASSTDRGTGELFF.

The chain joins TRBV5-1 to TRBJ1-4; D ambiguous. The CDR3 is 14 amino acids. Per the germline V gene, CDR1 is SGHRS and CDR2 is YFSETQ. V lost 2 bases to trimming and J lost 2 bases, with 7 bases between them. CDR3 protein: CASSFGSTNEKLFF. CDR3 sequence (DNA): TGCGCCAGCAGCTTCGGGTCGACTAATGAAAAACTGTTTTTT.

The V and J genes are TRBV7-2 and TRBJ1-5; 7 bases line up with TRBD1. Germline lookup yields CDR1 SGHTA and CDR2 FQGNSA. The length of the CDR3 is 16 residues. The junction had 10 bases not matched to a gene; V was cut back by 5 bases and J by 3 bases. The CDR3 is CASSPRLGQPNQPQHF. The CDR3 DNA follows: TGTGCCAGCAGCCCAAGACTGGGACAGCCCAATCAGCCCCAGCATTTT.

The rearrangement uses TRBV13 and TRBJ2-3; TRBD2 matches at 12 bases. The germline V gene encodes CDR1 PRHDT and CDR2 FYEKMQ (reference sequence). The J segment lost 8 bases and the V segment lost 0 bases, leaving 3 bases of the junction unmatched. The CDR3 is 15 amino acids. The DNA for the CDR3 is TGTGCCAGCAGCTTAGGACTAGCGGGGGGACTTACGCAGTATTTT. This gives the protein CASSLGLAGGLTQYF. Together with reference TRBV13 and TRBJ2-3, the CDR3 gives the full variable domain: AAGVIQSPRHLIKEKRETATLKCYPIPRHDTVYWYQQGPGQDPQFLISFYEKMQSDKGSIPDRFSAQQFSDYHSELNMSSLELGDSALYFCASSLGLAGGLTQYFGPGTRLTVL.

This chain joins TRBV4-1 and TRBJ1-2, with 8 positions matching TRBD1. The germline CDR1 and CDR2 sequences are MGHRA and YSYEKL. The junction had 9 bases not matched to a gene; V was cut back by 4 bases and J by 8 bases. The CDR3 is made up of 14 amino acids. The DNA of the CDR3 is TGCGCCAGCAGCCGATTGGACAGGGTGGTAGGCTACACCTTC. Translated: CASSRLDRVVGYTF.

The chain combines TRBV6-5 with TRBJ2-2; D is possibly TRBD2 (5 bases). Per the germline V gene, CDR1 is MNHEY and CDR2 is SVGAGI. There are 11 residues in the CDR3. V was cut by 8 bases and J by 5 bases, with 6 bases left in between. DNA of the CDR3: TGTGCCAGCGAGGGAACCGGGGAGCTGTTTTTT. This sequence encodes CASEGTGELFF.

This clone was seen only a few times. The chain is built from TRBV19 and TRBJ1-1; TRBD1 matches at 10 bases. The CDR3 runs 15 residues. Germline V gene lookup returns CDR1 LNHDA and CDR2 SQIVND (reference sequence). With V trimmed by 11 bases and J by 6 bases, 15 bases remained unmatched. The CDR3 DNA reads as TGTGCCTCCAGGGACAGGGGTCAAGCGGGAGCTGAAGCTTTCTTT. Translating it yields CASRDRGQAGAEAFF.

The chain carries TRBV5-1 and TRBJ2-2; D might be TRBD1 (6 bases). CDR1 is SGHRS, CDR2 YFSETQ, per germline. V was trimmed by 0 bases and J by 2 bases, leaving 11 bases between them. The CDR3 covers 16 residues. CDR3 coding DNA: TGCGCCAGCAGCTTGGGTCGGACAGAAAACACCGGGGAGCTGTTTTTT. Translation: CASSLGRTENTGELFF.

The chain couples TRBV4-1 to TRBJ1-1, with a tentative D call TRBD1 (6 bases). V shed 1 base and J shed 0 bases, with 12 bases lying between them. CDR1 MGHRA and CDR2 YSYEKL come from the germline V gene. This CDR3 has 16 amino acids. The CDR3 here is CASSQAWDTMNTEAFF. The CDR3 coding sequence is TGCGCCAGCAGCCAAGCCTGGGACACCATGAACACTGAAGCTTTCTTT.

V and J are TRBV5-6 and TRBJ1-4; 7 nucleotides line up with TRBD1. V lost 4 bases and J lost 4; bases outside the gene matches: 13. CDR3 length equals 17 residues. Germline CDR1 SGHDT, CDR2 YYEEEE. The CDR3, as DNA: TGTGCCAGCAGCGAGACAGGGAGCGAGACCTTTAATGAAAAACTGTTTTTT. This gives the protein CASSETGSETFNEKLFF.

J is TRBJ2-7 and V is TRBV18; 7 nucleotides match TRBD2. The CDR3 contains 13 residues. Germline V lookup: CDR1 KGHSH, CDR2 LQKENI. V was pared by 6 bases and J by 6 bases, with 8 bases of the junction left unmatched. This CDR3 reads CASSGLVVGEQYF. The CDR3 DNA sequence: TGTGCCAGCTCCGGACTAGTCGTCGGCGAGCAGTACTTC.

A remark on this clone: The junction does not match germline at one end; this may be a read error. V usage is TRBV5-1 and J usage is TRBJ2-7; unclear D gene. Germline V gene data show CDR1 as SGHRS and CDR2 as YFSETQ. There are 12 residues in the CDR3. CDR3: CASSLAGGFPDF. DNA for the CDR3: TGCGCCAGCAGCTTGGCAGGTGGATTCCCCGACTTC.

The genes are TRBV4-1 and TRBJ1-1; TRBD1 agrees at 10 bases. This CDR3 has 16 residues. Germline values: CDR1 MGHRA, CDR2 YSYEKL. V shed 4 bases and J 0 bases; nucleotides not matched to a gene: 5. CDR3 in DNA: TGCGCCAGCAGCCTGGGACAGGGGATCATGAACACTGAAGCTTTCTTT. Translating gives CASSLGQGIMNTEAFF.